These T cell receptor beta chains were read from a single sample in a study of beta chain features in type 1 diabetes. Measured with immunoSEQ multiplex PCR; TCRdb has only the in-frame clones, and not every one. The table shows more than 15,000 clones, with less than 85% occurring only once. Sequencing was done on a sample of stem cell memory CD4+ T cells from blood. These receptor sequences come from a young man with type 1 diabetes. The CDR3 runs from the conserved cysteine through the conserved F or W.

j_call,v_call,cdr3_aa
TRBJ2-7,TRBV5-1,CASSSVFPRDRTSYEQYF
TRBJ2-1,TRBV4-3,CASSRGETSSHQIF
TRBJ2-2,TRBV5-1,CASVPGHTNTGELFF
TRBJ1-1,TRBV19,CASSRQPGSLSFFF
TRBJ2-6,TRBV7-9,CASRTGTGGSGANVLTF
TRBJ1-3,TRBV7-8,CASSLALSSGNTIYF
TRBJ2-7,TRBV5-1,CASSLETGAGEQYF
TRBJ1-5,TRBV2,CASSLGQPNQPQHF
TRBJ1-2,TRBV7-2,CASSSGQLYGYTF
TRBJ2-2,TRBV12-5,CASGKDGDTGELFF
TRBJ2-3,TRBV9,CASSVRRGGRDTQYF
TRBJ2-3,TRBV18,CASSKTDTDTQYF
TRBJ1-5,TRBV29-1,CSVAGQTNQPQHF
TRBJ2-1,TRBV4-1,CASSLPGTGHNEQFF
TRBJ1-1,TRBV2,CANYRERNTEAFF
TRBJ2-7,TRBV7-8,CASSYQVASEQYF